Below are 22 T cell receptor beta chains sequenced from a single sample in a study of OX40 agonist ivuxolimab in advanced cancers. Profiled with immunoSEQ multiplex PCR; TCRdb holds only in-frame clones, not every one. This table holds around 150,000 clones, about nine tenths found once. Specimen: CD4+ or CD8+ T cells sorted from blood, collected in a trial of the OX40 agonist ivuxolimab. The receptors come from an adult with an advanced solid tumor such as melanoma, head and neck, liver or kidney cancer.

The chain joins TRBV6-5 to TRBJ1-2, with unresolved D. V gave up 0 bases and J gave up 5 bases, with 16 bases separating them. CDR1 is MNHEY and CDR2 is SVGAGI in the germline V gene. The CDR3 covers 16 residues. DNA for the CDR3: TGTGCCAGCAGTTACTCTGACCCCTCGGGAGGGTATGGCTACACCTTC. It translates to CASSYSDPSGGYGYTF.

This clone was recorded only once. This chain joins TRBV5-1 and TRBJ2-3; D gene unclear. V was clipped by 0 bases and J by 0 bases, with 5 bases between them. Germline CDR1 reads SGHRS; CDR2 reads YFSETQ. The CDR3 contains 14 residues. The CDR3, as DNA: TGCGCCAGCAGCTTGGAAGTCAGCACAGATACGCAGTATTTT. This sequence encodes CASSLEVSTDTQYF.

The rearrangement links TRBV5-6 to TRBJ1-2; 7 bases are a match to TRBD1. CDR1 and CDR2 from the germline V gene are SGHDT and YYEEEE. J gave up 2 bases and V 4 bases, and 20 bases lay outside the gene matches. CDR3 length: 19 residues. The CDR3 DNA reads as TGTGCCAGCAGCACTCCCAGACCACCTGACAGGGATACAAACTATGGCTACACCTTC. Its translation is CASSTPRPPDRDTNYGYTF.

The chain couples TRBV19 to TRBJ2-7, with D possibly matching TRBD1 (6 bases). Trimming cost V 3 bases and J 4 bases, with 13 bases left between them. The CDR3 extends over 14 amino acids. Germline CDR1 reads LNHDA; CDR2 reads SQIVND (reference sequence). This chain's CDR3 is CASSMGRGEYEQYF. As DNA, the CDR3 is TGTGCCAGTAGTATGGGCAGGGGAGAATACGAGCAGTACTTC.

This chain uses TRBV27 with TRBJ2-1, with TRBD2 matching 11 bases. The germline V gene has CDR1 MNHEY and CDR2 SMNVEV (reference sequence). CDR3 size: 16 residues. V trimming: 6 bases; J trimming: 7 bases; junction bases outside the gene matches: 11. The CDR3 region is CASSPTGTSGTNEQFF. The DNA of the CDR3 is TGTGCCAGCAGCCCCACCGGGACTAGCGGTACAAATGAGCAGTTCTTC.

The rearrangement joins TRBV27 to TRBJ1-1; TRBD1 might be the D (5 bases). The CDR3 has 15 residues. Germline CDR1 reads MNHEY; CDR2 reads SMNVEV (reference sequence). V was cut by 1 base and J by 1 base, with 10 bases left in between. CDR3 in amino acids: CASSLYGAANTEAFF. As DNA, the CDR3 is TGTGCCAGCAGTTTATACGGGGCCGCGAACACTGAAGCTTTCTTT.

The chain is built from TRBV25-1 and TRBJ2-3, with D hard to call. The CDR3 totals 12 residues. V dropped 9 bases and J dropped 5 bases, with 12 bases sitting between them. CDR1 MGHDK and CDR2 SYGVNS come from the germline V gene. CDR3: CASGEGEDTQYF. The CDR3 DNA is TGTGCCAGTGGTGAAGGCGAAGATACGCAGTATTTT.

To note about this clone: In the same sample, other DNA sequences code for this CDR3. The V gene is TRBV6-5, the J gene TRBJ2-7; no clear D. Germline V gene lookup returns CDR1 MNHEY and CDR2 SVGAGI. The CDR3 is 11 residues long. Trimming removed 4 bases from V and 2 bases from J, with 3 bases in between. CDR3: CASSSAYEQYF. The CDR3, as DNA: TGTGCCAGCAGTTCAGCCTACGAGCAGTACTTC.

This rearrangement joins TRBV6-5 to TRBJ1-1; no clear D. Trimming shortened V by 0 bases and J by 1 base, and 3 bases separated the two germline ends. CDR1 and CDR2 (germline): MNHEY, SVGAGI. CDR3 length: 13 residues. The CDR3 DNA follows: TGTGCCAGCAGTTACTCGTGGAACACTGAAGCTTTCTTT. Translated, it gives CASSYSWNTEAFF.

CDR3 DNA sequence: TGTGCCAGCAGTTTAACTAGCTGGGCCGGGGAGCTGTTTTTT. It yields the protein CASSLTSWAGELFF. The rearrangement uses TRBV27 and TRBJ2-2, with TRBD2 as a possible D gene (6 bases). The CDR3 extends over 14 amino acids. Germline-derived CDR1 and CDR2 are MNHEY and SMNVEV (reference sequence). V lost 2 bases and J 6 bases, leaving 10 bases between the germline ends.

The chain uses TRBV12-5 and TRBJ2-2, with a possible D match to TRBD2 (5 bases). Germline CDR1 and CDR2: LGHNT and FRNRAP. CDR3 size: 16 residues. V was trimmed by 7 bases and J by 6 bases, leaving 21 bases between them. CDR3 sequence reads: CASANSGSEGSGELFF. CDR3 DNA: TGTGCTAGTGCAAACTCCGGGTCCGAGGGATCCGGGGAGCTGTTTTTT.

J is TRBJ1-5 and V is TRBV2, with D maybe TRBD1 (6 bases). Trimming removed 6 bases from V and 1 base from J, with 13 bases in between. The CDR3 totals 15 residues. Germline CDR1 and CDR2: SNHLY and FYNNEI. CDR3 in amino acids: CASRGAQGSNQPQHF. CDR3 bases: TGTGCCAGCAGGGGGGCACAGGGCAGCAATCAGCCCCAGCATTTT.

This chain connects TRBV6-4 to TRBJ2-3; 8 bases match TRBD2. The germline V gene encodes CDR1 MRHNA and CDR2 SNTAGT. The CDR3 runs to 16 residues. The trim removed 2 bases at V and 6 bases at J, leaving 10 bases unmatched. CDR3: CASSDSAGGPRDTQYF. The CDR3 DNA follows: TGTGCCAGCAGTGACAGTGCGGGAGGCCCGAGGGATACGCAGTATTTT.

The rearrangement uses TRBV29-1 and TRBJ1-5; D might be TRBD1 (5 bases). The CDR3 runs 13 residues. Trimming removed 4 bases from V and 2 bases from J, with 9 bases in between. Germline-derived CDR1 and CDR2 are SQVTM and ANQGSEA. CDR3 sequence (DNA): TGCAGCGTTGTAGGGACGGGCAATCAGCCCCAGCATTTT. It is translated as CSVVGTGNQPQHF.

This rearrangement joins TRBV7-9 to TRBJ1-1; D is ambiguous. The CDR3 runs to 13 residues. Trimming shortened V by 8 bases and J by 4 bases, and 14 bases separated the two germline ends. Germline CDR1 and CDR2: SEHNR and FQNEAQ (reference sequence). In nucleotides, the CDR3 is TGTGCCAGCCTTCGGGGATTTGGCACTGAAGCTTTCTTT. Encoded protein: CASLRGFGTEAFF.

This chain joins TRBV28 and TRBJ2-5; 10 nucleotides align to TRBD1. The germline V gene has CDR1 MDHEN and CDR2 SYDVKM. The CDR3 covers 16 residues. Germline trimming cut 5 bases from V and 4 bases from J; bases unmatched to any gene: 10. Here the CDR3 DNA reads TGTGCCAGCAGTCCACTCAGCGACAGGGGGCCAGAGACCCAGTACTTC. It yields the protein CASSPLSDRGPETQYF.

CDR3 DNA sequence: TGCGCCAGCAGCCCGAGGGGACAGCAGAACACTGAAGCTTTCTTT. As protein: CASSPRGQQNTEAFF. The V and J genes are TRBV5-1 and TRBJ1-1; 7 bases line up with TRBD1. The ends lost 4 bases at V and 1 base at J; junction bases unmatched: 7. From germline, CDR1 is SGHRS and CDR2 YFSETQ. This CDR3 has 15 amino acids.

This clone was seen once. This chain links TRBV6-1 with TRBJ1-4, with D possibly matching TRBD1 (5 bases). This CDR3 is 14 amino acids long. CDR1 and CDR2 from the germline V gene are MNHNS and SASEGT. Trimming removed 4 bases from V and 7 bases from J, with 13 bases in between. This CDR3 reads CASSGREEGEKLFF. The DNA of the CDR3 is TGTGCCAGCAGTGGCAGGGAAGAAGGTGAAAAACTGTTTTTT.

The chain recombines TRBV14 with TRBJ1-5; 11 bases fit TRBD1. CDR1 is SGHDN, CDR2 FVKESK, per germline. The length of the CDR3 is 18 residues. V lost 2 bases and J lost 2; bases outside the gene matches: 8. The DNA of the CDR3 is TGTGCCAGCAGCCAACTACCAGGGACAGGGGGTGGCAATCAGCCCCAGCATTTT. Encoded protein: CASSQLPGTGGGNQPQHF.

This clone occurred once. This chain joins TRBV28 and TRBJ1-1, with a weak D call TRBD1 (5 bases). Germline CDR1 MDHEN, CDR2 SYDVKM. This CDR3 spans 15 amino acids. Trimming shortened V by 3 bases and J by 1 base, and 12 bases separated the two germline ends. CDR3 bases: TGTGCCAGCAGTTTTCTCAGGGCTTGGAACACTGAAGCTTTCTTT. Translated: CASSFLRAWNTEAFF.

The gene calls are TRBV7-3 and TRBJ2-7; weak D call: TRBD1 (6 bases). This CDR3 contains 15 residues. V lost 2 bases, J lost 5 bases, and 16 bases lay in between. Germline assignment: CDR1 SGHTA and CDR2 FQGTGA. CDR3 nucleotide sequence: TGTGCCAGCAGCTTAGAGGGGACAAGAGGCCACGAGCAGTACTTC. It yields the protein CASSLEGTRGHEQYF.

This rearrangement joins TRBV21-1 to TRBJ1-2; the D call TRBD1 from the table was never checked on the DNA. TRBV21-1 is tagged as a pseudogene. The CDR3 length is 14 residues. CDR3 amino acids: CASSKRDRDYGYTF. Written as DNA, the CDR3 is TGTGCCAGCAGCAAGAGGGACAGGGACTATGGCTACACCTTC.